One and the same sample provided the 5 T cell receptor beta chains below, sequenced in a study of human CD8 memory T cell subsets. Scientists made TCR beta libraries using UMI-labeled 5' RACE. TCRdb reprocessed the 5' RACE reads, keeping one entry per CDR3 protein, no DNA. In all, the sample yields around 4,900 distinct CDR3 sequences. What was sequenced was CD8+ T cells from PBMCs. The receptor source for this set is a human donor in good health.

The chain joins TRBV7-9 to TRBJ2-3; TCRdb's D call of TRBD1 is untestable without DNA. There are 17 residues in the CDR3. CDR1 and CDR2 (germline): SEHNR, FQNEAQ (reference sequence). The CDR3 sequence is CASSLAGGTGEGDTQYF. Drawing the rest from reference TRBV7-9 and TRBJ2-3, the complete variable domain is DTGVSQNPRHKITKRGQNVTFRCDPISEHNRLYWYRQTLGQGPEFLTYFQNEAQLEKSRLLSDRFSAERPKGSFSTLEIQRTEQGDSAMYLCASSLAGGTGEGDTQYFGPGTRLTVL.

By frequency, this clonotype is medium-sized. This chain links TRBV29-1 with TRBJ1-1; TCRdb selects TRBD1, and the lack of DNA leaves this call unchecked. This CDR3 comprises 13 residues. Per the germline V gene, CDR1 is SQVTM and CDR2 is ANQGSEA. The CDR3 sequence is CSVSGGENTEAFF.

This chain links TRBV19 with TRBJ1-4; without DNA, the TCRdb call of TRBD1 cannot be checked. CDR1 is LNHDA, CDR2 SQIVND, per germline (reference sequence). CDR3 length: 15 residues. CDR3 region: CASSMGQTINEKLFF.

This chain joins TRBV7-9 and TRBJ2-7; the TRBD1 assignment by TCRdb is unverifiable without DNA. The germline CDR1 and CDR2 sequences are SEHNR and FQNEAQ (reference sequence). The CDR3 loop spans 13 amino acids. The CDR3 loop reads CASSLSGDHEQYF.

The V gene is TRBV6-2 or TRBV6-3, the J gene TRBJ2-3. Germline CDR1 and CDR2: MNHEY and SVGEGT. The CDR3 covers 15 residues. CDR3 residues: CASSYTAESTDTQYF.